This passage covers 9 T cell receptor beta chains from one sample sequenced in a study of OX40 agonist ivuxolimab in advanced cancers. Sequencing used immunoSEQ multiplex PCR; TCRdb keeps in-frame clones, though not all of them. Of some 65,000 clones in the sample, around 73% were seen once. This specimen consisted of CD4+ or CD8+ T cells sorted from blood, obtained in a trial of the OX40 agonist ivuxolimab. The receptors originated from an adult with an advanced solid tumor such as melanoma, head and neck, liver or kidney cancer.

J is TRBJ1-4 and V is TRBV7-9; TRBD1 might be the D (6 bases). The V gene lost 0 bases and the J gene lost 5 bases, with 19 bases spanning the gap. Per the germline V gene, CDR1 is SEHNR and CDR2 is FQNEAQ (reference sequence). The CDR3 contains 18 residues. The CDR3 sequence is CASSLASRTTGQNEKLFF. CDR3 sequence (DNA): TGTGCCAGCAGCTTAGCGTCCAGAACGACAGGTCAAAATGAAAAACTGTTTTTT.

This clone was seen a handful of times. The V gene is TRBV2, the J gene TRBJ1-5, with a possible D match to TRBD1 (5 bases). The V end lost 4 bases, the J end lost 5 bases, and 9 bases lay between the germline ends. Per the germline V gene, CDR1 is SNHLY and CDR2 is FYNNEI. There are 13 residues in the CDR3. This chain's CDR3 is CASSGQLYQPQHF. For the CDR3, the DNA is TGTGCCAGCAGTGGACAGTTGTATCAGCCCCAGCATTTT. The entire variable domain, with the rest obtained from reference TRBV2 and TRBJ1-5, is as follows: EPEVTQTPSHQVTQMGQEVILRCVPISNHLYFYWYRQILGQKVEFLVSFYNNEISEKSEIFDDQFSVERPDGSNFTLKIRSTKLEDSAMYFCASSGQLYQPQHFGDGTRLSIL.

This clone was observed once. The V call is TRBV6-5, the J call TRBJ1-1; D not resolved. There are 12 residues in the CDR3. With 7 bases removed from V and 2 bases from J, the gap between germline ends came to 8 bases. Per the germline V gene, CDR1 is MNHEY and CDR2 is SVGAGI. In DNA form, the CDR3 reads TGTGCCAGCAAAGACCCTAACACTGAAGCTTTCTTT. This codes for CASKDPNTEAFF.

The chain couples TRBV18 to TRBJ1-1; D is unresolved. The CDR3 is 14 amino acids. Per germline, CDR1 KGHSH and CDR2 LQKENI. Trimming cost V 0 bases and J 0 bases, with 5 bases left between them. CDR3 amino acids: CASSPPGMNTEAFF. The CDR3 nucleotides read TGTGCCAGCTCACCACCGGGCATGAACACTGAAGCTTTCTTT.

The chain recombines TRBV28 with TRBJ2-5; 7 bases line up with TRBD1. Germline loops: CDR1 MDHEN, CDR2 SYDVKM. J gave up 2 bases and V 5 bases, and 8 bases lay outside the gene matches. This CDR3 region has 15 residues. CDR3 loop: CASSPADRQQETQYF. CDR3 DNA sequence: TGTGCCAGCAGTCCCGCGGACAGGCAACAAGAGACCCAGTACTTC.

The chain recombines TRBV4-2 with TRBJ2-3, with D hard to call. Between the trimmed V and J ends, which lost 0 bases and 1 base, there was a span of 17 bases. CDR3 length: 18 amino acids. CDR1 and CDR2 from the germline V gene are LGHNA and YNFKEQ. The CDR3 DNA reads as TGTGCCAGCAGCCAAGATATTTTACAGCGAGGACGCACAGATACGCAGTATTTT. Its protein product is CASSQDILQRGRTDTQYF.

This chain uses TRBV7-9 with TRBJ2-3; D is perhaps TRBD2 (6 bases). With 5 bases removed from V and 0 bases from J, the gap between germline ends came to 24 bases. From germline, CDR1 is SEHNR and CDR2 FQNEAQ (reference sequence). There are 19 residues in the CDR3. The CDR3 loop is CASSVEAGRGVPSTDTQYF. In nucleotides, the CDR3 is TGTGCCAGCAGCGTAGAGGCGGGGCGGGGTGTTCCCAGCACAGATACGCAGTATTTT.

This clone was found a few times. The V and J genes are TRBV2 and TRBJ2-1; D is possibly TRBD1 (6 bases). This CDR3 contains 15 residues. The germline V and J ends were trimmed by 2 bases and 3 bases, with 11 bases remaining between them. In germline, CDR1 is SNHLY, CDR2 FYNNEI. The CDR3 here is CASSEWKGHYNEQFF. Written as DNA, the CDR3 is TGTGCCAGCAGTGAATGGAAGGGACACTACAATGAGCAGTTCTTC.

The chain has TRBV10-1 and TRBJ1-2; 7 nucleotides align to TRBD1. The CDR3 totals 14 residues. The V gene end was trimmed by 5 bases and the J gene end by 0 bases; junction bases not matched to a gene: 3. Germline CDR1 is WNHNN and CDR2 is SYGVQD (reference sequence). The CDR3 reads CASSSGTANYGYTF. CDR3 nucleotide sequence: TGCGCCAGCAGTTCCGGGACAGCTAACTATGGCTACACCTTC.